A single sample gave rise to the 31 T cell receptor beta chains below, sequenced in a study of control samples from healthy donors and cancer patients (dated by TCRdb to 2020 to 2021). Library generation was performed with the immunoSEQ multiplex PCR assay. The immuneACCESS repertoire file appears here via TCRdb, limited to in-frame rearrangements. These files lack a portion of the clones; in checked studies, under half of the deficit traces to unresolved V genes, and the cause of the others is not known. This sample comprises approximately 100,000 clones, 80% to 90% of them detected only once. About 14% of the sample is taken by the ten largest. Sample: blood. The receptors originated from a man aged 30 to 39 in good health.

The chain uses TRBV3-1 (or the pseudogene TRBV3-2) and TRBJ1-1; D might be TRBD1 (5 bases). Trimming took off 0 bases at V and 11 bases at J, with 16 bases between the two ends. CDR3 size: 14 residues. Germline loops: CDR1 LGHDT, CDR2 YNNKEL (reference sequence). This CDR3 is CASSQDGTPRGAFF. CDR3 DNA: TGTGCCAGCAGCCAAGATGGGACTCCGAGAGGGGCTTTCTTT.

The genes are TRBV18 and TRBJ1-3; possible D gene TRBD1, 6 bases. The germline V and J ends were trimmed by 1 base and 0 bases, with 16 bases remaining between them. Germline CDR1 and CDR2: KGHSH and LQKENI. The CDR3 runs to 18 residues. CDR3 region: CASSPLGTQYLSGNTIYF. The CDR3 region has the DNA TGTGCCAGCTCACCACTCGGGACACAGTATCTCTCTGGAAACACCATATATTTT.

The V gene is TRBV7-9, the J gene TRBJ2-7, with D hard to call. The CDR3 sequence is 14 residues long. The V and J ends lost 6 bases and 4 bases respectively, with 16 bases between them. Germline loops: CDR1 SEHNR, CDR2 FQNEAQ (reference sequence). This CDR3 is CASSYDSTLYEQYF. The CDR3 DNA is TGTGCCAGCAGTTACGACTCTACCCTATACGAGCAGTACTTC.

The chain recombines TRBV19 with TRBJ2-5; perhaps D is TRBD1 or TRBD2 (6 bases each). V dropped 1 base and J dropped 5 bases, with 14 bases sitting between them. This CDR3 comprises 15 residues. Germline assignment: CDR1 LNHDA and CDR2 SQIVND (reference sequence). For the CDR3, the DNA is TGTGCCAGTAGTATAGTGTACGGGGGCGGCGAGACCCAGTACTTC. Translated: CASSIVYGGGETQYF.

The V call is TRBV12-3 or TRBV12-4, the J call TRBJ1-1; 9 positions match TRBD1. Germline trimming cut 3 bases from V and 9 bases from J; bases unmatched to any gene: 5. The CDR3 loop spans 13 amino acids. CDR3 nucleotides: TGTGCCAGCAGTTTTGGGACAGGGTATAAAGCTTTCTTT. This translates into CASSFGTGYKAFF.

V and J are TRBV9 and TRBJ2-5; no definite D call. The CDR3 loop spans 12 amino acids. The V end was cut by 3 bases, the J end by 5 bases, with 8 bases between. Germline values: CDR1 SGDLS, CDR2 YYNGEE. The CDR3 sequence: CASSAAGETQYF. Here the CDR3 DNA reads TGTGCCAGCAGCGCCGCTGGGGAGACCCAGTACTTC. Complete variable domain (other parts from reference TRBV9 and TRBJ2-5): DSGVTQTPKHLITATGQRVTLRCSPRSGDLSVYWYQQSLDQGLQFLIQYYNGEERAKGNILERFSAQQFPDLHSELNLSSLELGDSALYFCASSAAGETQYFGPGTRLLVL.

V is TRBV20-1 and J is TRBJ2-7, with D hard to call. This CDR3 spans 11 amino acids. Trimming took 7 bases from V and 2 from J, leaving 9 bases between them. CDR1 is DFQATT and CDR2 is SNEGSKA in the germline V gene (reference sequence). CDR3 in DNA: TGCAGTGTAGGGAATACCTACGAGCAGTACTTC. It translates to CSVGNTYEQYF.

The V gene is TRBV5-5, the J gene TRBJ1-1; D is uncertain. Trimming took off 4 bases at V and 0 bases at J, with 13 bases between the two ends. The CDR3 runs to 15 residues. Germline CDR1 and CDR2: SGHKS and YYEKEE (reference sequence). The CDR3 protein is CASSTGPRMNTEAFF. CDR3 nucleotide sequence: TGTGCCAGCAGCACCGGACCTCGAATGAACACTGAAGCTTTCTTT.

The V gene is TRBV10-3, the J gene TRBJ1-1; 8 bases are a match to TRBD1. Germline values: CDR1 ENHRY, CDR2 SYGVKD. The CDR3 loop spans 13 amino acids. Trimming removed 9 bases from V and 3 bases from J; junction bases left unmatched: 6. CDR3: CAITDREDTEAFF. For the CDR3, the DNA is TGTGCCATTACGGACAGGGAGGACACTGAAGCTTTCTTT.

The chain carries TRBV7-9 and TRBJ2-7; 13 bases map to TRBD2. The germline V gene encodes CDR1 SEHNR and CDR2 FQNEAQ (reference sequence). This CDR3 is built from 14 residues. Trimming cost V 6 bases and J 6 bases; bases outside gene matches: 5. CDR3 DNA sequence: TGTGCCAGCAGATGGACTAGCGGGAGTTCCGAGCAGTACTTC. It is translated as CASRWTSGSSEQYF.

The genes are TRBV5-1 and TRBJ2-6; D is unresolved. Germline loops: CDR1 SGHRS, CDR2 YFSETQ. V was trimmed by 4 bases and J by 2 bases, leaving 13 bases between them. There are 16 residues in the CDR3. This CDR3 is CASSQSWSTGANVLTF. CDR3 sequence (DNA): TGCGCCAGCAGCCAGTCGTGGAGCACTGGGGCCAACGTCCTGACTTTC.

The CDR3 sequence is CASSQAVNSPLHF. The DNA for the CDR3 is TGCGCCAGCAGCCAGGCAGTAAATTCACCCCTCCACTTT. The rearrangement links TRBV4-1 to TRBJ1-6; no clear D gene. CDR1 is MGHRA and CDR2 is YSYEKL in the germline V gene. V was clipped by 3 bases and J by 7 bases, with 7 bases between them. The CDR3 has 13 residues.

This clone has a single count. The DNA for the CDR3 is TGTGCCAGCAGCTTTACCCCGGGGAGCGGGAGGGATACGCAGTATTTT. Its protein is CASSFTPGSGRDTQYF. The rearrangement links TRBV7-3 to TRBJ2-3, with 9 bases identical to TRBD2. CDR1 and CDR2 from the germline V gene are SGHTA and FQGTGA. The trim removed 3 bases at V and 6 bases at J, leaving 10 bases unmatched. The CDR3 runs 16 residues.

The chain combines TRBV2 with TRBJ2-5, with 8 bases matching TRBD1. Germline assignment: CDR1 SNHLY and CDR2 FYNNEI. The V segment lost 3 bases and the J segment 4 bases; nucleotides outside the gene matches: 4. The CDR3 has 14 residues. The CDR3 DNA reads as TGTGCCAGCAGTGACAGGGGGCGCGGAGAGACCCAGTACTTC. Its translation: CASSDRGRGETQYF.

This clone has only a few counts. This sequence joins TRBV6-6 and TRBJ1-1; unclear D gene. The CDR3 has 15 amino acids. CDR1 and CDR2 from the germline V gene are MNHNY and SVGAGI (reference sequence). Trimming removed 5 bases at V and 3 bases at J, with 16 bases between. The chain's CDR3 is CASSDWNGEYTEAFF. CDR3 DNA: TGTGCCAGCAGTGATTGGAACGGGGAGTACACTGAAGCTTTCTTT.

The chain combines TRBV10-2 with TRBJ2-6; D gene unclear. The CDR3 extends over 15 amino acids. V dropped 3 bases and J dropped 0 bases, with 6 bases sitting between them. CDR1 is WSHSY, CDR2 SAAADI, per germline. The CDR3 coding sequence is TGCGCCAGCAGTGACAGCAGCTCTGGGGCCAACGTCCTGACTTTC. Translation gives CASSDSSSGANVLTF.

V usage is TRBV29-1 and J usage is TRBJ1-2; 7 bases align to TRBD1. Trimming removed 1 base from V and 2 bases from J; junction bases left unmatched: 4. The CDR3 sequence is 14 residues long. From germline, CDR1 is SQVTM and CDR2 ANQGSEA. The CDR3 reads CSVEARDSNYGYTF. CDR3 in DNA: TGCAGCGTTGAAGCCAGGGACAGCAACTATGGCTACACCTTC.

CDR3 bases: TGTGCCAGCAGTCTGGAGACAGGGGGTAAGTTTACGGATGAGCAGTTCTTC. Protein: CASSLETGGKFTDEQFF. V is TRBV28 and J is TRBJ2-1, with 9 positions matching TRBD1. The CDR3 sequence is 17 residues long. From germline, CDR1 is MDHEN and CDR2 SYDVKM. V lost 5 bases and J lost 8; bases outside the gene matches: 16.

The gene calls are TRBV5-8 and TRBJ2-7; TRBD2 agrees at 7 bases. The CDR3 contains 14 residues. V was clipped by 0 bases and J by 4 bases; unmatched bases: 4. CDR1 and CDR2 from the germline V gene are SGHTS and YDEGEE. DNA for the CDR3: TGTGCCAGCAGCTTGGAGGGGCGGGGGTACGAGCAGTACTTC. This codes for CASSLEGRGYEQYF. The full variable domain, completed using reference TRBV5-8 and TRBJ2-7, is EAGVTQSPTHLIKTRGQQATLRCSPISGHTSVYWYQQALGLGLQFLLWYDEGEERNRGNFPPRFSGRQFPNYSSELNVNALELEDSALYLCASSLEGRGYEQYFGPGTRLTVT.

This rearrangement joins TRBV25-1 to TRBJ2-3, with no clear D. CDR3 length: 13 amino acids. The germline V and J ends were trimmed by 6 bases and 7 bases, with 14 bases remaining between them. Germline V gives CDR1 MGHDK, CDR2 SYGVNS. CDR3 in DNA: TGTGCCAGCAGGCTCAGTGGGCGGAATACGCAGTATTTT. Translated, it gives CASRLSGRNTQYF. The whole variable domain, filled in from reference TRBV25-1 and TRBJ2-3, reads EADIYQTPRYLVIGTGKKITLECSQTMGHDKMYWYQQDPGMELHLIHYSYGVNSTEKGDLSSESTVSRIRTEHFPLTLESARPSHTSQYLCASRLSGRNTQYFGPGTRLTVL.

DNA of the CDR3: TGCAGCGTTGAAGTTCTCCCAGATACGCAGTATTTT. It translates to CSVEVLPDTQYF. This sequence joins TRBV29-1 and TRBJ2-3; D gene uncertain. V lost 1 base to trimming and J lost 4 bases, with 6 bases between them. The CDR3 consists of 12 residues. Germline CDR1 is SQVTM and CDR2 is ANQGSEA.

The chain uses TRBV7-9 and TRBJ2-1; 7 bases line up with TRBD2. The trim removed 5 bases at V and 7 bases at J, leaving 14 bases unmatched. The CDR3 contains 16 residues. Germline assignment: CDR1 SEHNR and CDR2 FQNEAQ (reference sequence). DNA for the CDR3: TGTGCCAGCAGCACGGAGACTAGCTCTATATGGAATGAGCAGTTCTTC. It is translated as CASSTETSSIWNEQFF. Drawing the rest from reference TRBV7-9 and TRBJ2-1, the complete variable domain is DTGVSQNPRHKITKRGQNVTFRCDPISEHNRLYWYRQTLGQGPEFLTYFQNEAQLEKSRLLSDRFSAERPKGSFSTLEIQRTEQGDSAMYLCASSTETSSIWNEQFFGPGTRLTVL.

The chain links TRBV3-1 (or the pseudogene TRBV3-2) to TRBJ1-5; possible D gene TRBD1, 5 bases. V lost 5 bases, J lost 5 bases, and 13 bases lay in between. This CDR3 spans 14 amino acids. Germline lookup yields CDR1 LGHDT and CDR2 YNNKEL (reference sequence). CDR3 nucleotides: TGTGCCAGCAGCGGGGGAACAGGTCATCAGCCCCAGCATTTT. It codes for CASSGGTGHQPQHF.

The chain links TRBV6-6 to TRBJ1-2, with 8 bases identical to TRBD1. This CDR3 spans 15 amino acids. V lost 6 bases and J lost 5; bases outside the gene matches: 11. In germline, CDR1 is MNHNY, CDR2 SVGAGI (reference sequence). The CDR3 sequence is CASRSLSDREYGYTF. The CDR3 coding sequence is TGTGCCAGCAGATCGTTGTCGGACAGGGAATATGGCTACACCTTC.

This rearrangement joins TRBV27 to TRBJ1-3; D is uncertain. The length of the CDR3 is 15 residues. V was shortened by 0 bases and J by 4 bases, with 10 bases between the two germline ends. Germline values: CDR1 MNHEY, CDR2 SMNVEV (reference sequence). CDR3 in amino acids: CASSLSPDLGNTIYF. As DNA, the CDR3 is TGTGCCAGCAGTTTATCTCCAGACTTAGGAAACACCATATATTTT.

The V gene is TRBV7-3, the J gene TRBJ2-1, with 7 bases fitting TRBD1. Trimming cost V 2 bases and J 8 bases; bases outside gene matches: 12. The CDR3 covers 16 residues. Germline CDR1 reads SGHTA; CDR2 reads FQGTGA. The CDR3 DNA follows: TGTGCCAGCAGCTTATCTCAAGGACAGGCCGAGGATGAGCAGTTCTTC. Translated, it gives CASSLSQGQAEDEQFF. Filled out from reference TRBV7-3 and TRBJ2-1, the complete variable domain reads GAGVSQTPSNKVTEKGKYVELRCDPISGHTALYWYRQSLGQGPEFLIYFQGTGAADDSGLPNDRFFAVRPEGSVSTLKIQRTERGDSAVYLCASSLSQGQAEDEQFFGPGTRLTVL.

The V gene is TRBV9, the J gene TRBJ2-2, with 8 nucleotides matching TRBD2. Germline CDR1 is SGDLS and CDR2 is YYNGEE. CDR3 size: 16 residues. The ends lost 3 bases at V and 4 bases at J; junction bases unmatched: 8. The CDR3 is CASSASGGGSTGELFF. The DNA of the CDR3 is TGTGCCAGCAGCGCCTCTGGCGGGGGGTCCACCGGGGAGCTGTTTTTT.

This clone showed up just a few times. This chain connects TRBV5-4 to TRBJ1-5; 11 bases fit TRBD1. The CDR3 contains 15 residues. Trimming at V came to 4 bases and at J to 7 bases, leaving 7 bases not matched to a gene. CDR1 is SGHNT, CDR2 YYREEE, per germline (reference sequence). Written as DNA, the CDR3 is TGTGCCAGCAGCCCGGGGACAGGGGGAGAGCAGCCCCAGCATTTT. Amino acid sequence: CASSPGTGGEQPQHF.

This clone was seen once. CDR3 DNA sequence: TGTGCCAGCAGCGTAGTAGGTGGCGGTGGCACAGATACGCAGTATTTT. Translated, it gives CASSVVGGGGTDTQYF. V gene TRBV9 combines with J gene TRBJ2-3; D not certain. Trimming stripped 0 bases from V and 1 base from J, with 12 bases between. Germline V gene data show CDR1 as SGDLS and CDR2 as YYNGEE. The CDR3 extends over 16 amino acids.

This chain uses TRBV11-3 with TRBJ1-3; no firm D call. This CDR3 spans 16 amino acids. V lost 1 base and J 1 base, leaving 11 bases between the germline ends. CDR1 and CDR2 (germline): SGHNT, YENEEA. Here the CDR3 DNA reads TGTGCCAGCAGCTTAGCGATGGGGTATTCTGGAAACACCATATATTTT. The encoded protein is CASSLAMGYSGNTIYF.

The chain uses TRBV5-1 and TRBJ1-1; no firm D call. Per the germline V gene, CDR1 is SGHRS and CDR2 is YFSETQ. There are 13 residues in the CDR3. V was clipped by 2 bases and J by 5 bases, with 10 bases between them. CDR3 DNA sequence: TGCGCCAGCAGCTTAGTAGGGTCTACTGAAGCTTTCTTT. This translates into CASSLVGSTEAFF.